This T cell receptor (beta chain) was retrieved from a study of shared clonotypes between healthy human individuals. This CDR3 spans 16 amino acids. V shed 2 bases and J shed 1 base, with 12 bases lying between them. Germline V CDR1 and CDR2: SSHAT, FNYEAQ (reference sequence). Positive CCR7 selection of CD45RO-negative cells yielded the naive CD8 cells, and terminally differentiated effector memory CD45RA+ cells were excluded. Sequenced by immunoSEQ multiplex PCR; TCRdb stores in-frame clones only, minus some. The top ten hold about 1.7% of the sample, which has about 2.1 million clones, about 93% seen once.

This TCR came from a man aged 18-30 years in good health. Some clones in this sample may be carry-over from other donors' samples. V usage is TRBV7-7 and J usage is TRBJ2-4, with D perhaps given as TRBD1 or TRBD2 (5 bases each). Sequenced input: naive CD8+ T cells from PBMCs. CDR3 protein: CASSLLRGSAKNIQYF. The DNA for the CDR3 is TGTGCCAGCAGCTTACTACGGGGCTCGGCCAAAAACATTCAGTACTTC.